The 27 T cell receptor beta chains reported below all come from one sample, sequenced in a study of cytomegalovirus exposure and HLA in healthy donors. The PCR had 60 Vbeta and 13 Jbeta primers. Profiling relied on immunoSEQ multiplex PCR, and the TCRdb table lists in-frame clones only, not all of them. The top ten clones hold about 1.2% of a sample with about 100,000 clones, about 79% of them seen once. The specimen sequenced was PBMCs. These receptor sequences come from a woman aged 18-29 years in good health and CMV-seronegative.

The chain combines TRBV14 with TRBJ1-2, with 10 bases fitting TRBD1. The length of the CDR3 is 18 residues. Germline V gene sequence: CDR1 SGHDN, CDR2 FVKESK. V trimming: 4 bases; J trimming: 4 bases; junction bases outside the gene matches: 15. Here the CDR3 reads CASSPMLGQGSGVYGYTF. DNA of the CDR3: TGTGCCAGCAGCCCAATGTTGGGACAGGGGTCTGGGGTCTATGGCTACACCTTC. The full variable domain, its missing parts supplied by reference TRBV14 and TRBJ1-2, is EAGVTQFPSHSVIEKGQTVTLRCDPISGHDNLYWYRRVMGKEIKFLLHFVKESKQDESGMPNNRFLAERTGGTYSTLKVQPAELEDSGVYFCASSPMLGQGSGVYGYTFGSGTRLTVV.

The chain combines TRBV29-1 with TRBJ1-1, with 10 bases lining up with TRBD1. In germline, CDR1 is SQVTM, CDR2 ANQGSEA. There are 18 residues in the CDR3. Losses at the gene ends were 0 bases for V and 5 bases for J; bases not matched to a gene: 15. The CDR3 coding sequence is TGCAGCGTTGAAGATTGGTCCGACAGGGGGCTAGGGGATACTGAAGCTTTCTTT. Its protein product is CSVEDWSDRGLGDTEAFF.

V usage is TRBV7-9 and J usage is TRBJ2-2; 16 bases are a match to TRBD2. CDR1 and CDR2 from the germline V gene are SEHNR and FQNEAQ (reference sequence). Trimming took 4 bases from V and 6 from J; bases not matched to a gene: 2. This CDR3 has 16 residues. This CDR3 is CASSSGTSGRAGELFF. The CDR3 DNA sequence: TGTGCCAGCAGCTCCGGGACTAGCGGGAGGGCCGGGGAGCTGTTTTTT.

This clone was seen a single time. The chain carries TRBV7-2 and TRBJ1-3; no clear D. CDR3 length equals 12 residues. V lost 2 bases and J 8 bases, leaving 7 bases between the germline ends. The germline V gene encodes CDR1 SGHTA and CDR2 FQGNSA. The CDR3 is CASSLTGDTIYF. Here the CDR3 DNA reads TGTGCCAGCAGCTTAACCGGAGACACCATATATTTT.

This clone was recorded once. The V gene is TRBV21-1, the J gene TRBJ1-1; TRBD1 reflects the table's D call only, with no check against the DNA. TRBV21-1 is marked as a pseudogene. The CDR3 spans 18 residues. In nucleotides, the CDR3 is TGTGCCAGCAGCCCTAGTGCGGACAGGGGACCGCGGGGCACTGAAGCTTTCTTT. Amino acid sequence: CASSPSADRGPRGTEAFF.

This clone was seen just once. The CDR3 DNA sequence: TGTGCCAGCAGTCGACTAGCGGAAGGCTCCTACGAGCAGTACTTC. It translates to CASSRLAEGSYEQYF. The chain carries TRBV27 and TRBJ2-7; 9 bases fit TRBD2. CDR3 size: 15 residues. The J segment lost 0 bases and the V segment lost 5 bases, leaving 5 bases of the junction unmatched. From germline, CDR1 is MNHEY and CDR2 SMNVEV (reference sequence).

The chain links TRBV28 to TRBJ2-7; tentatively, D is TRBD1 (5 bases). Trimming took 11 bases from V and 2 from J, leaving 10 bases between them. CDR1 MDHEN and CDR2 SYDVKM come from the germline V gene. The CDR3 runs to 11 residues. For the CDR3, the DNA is TGTGCCGTACAGGATGCCTACGAGCAGTACTTC. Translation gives CAVQDAYEQYF.

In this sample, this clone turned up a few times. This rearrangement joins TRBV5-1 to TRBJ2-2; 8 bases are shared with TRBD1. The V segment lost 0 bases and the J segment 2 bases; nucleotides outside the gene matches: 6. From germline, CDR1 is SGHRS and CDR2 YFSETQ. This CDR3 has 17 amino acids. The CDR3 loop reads CASSLDPAGGNTGELFF. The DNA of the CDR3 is TGCGCCAGCAGCTTGGACCCGGCAGGGGGCAACACCGGGGAGCTGTTTTTT.

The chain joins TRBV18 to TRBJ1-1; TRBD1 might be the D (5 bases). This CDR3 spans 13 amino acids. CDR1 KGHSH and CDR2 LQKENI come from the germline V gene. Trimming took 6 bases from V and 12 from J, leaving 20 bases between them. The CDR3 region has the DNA TGTGCCAGCTCCCCCGCCAGGGCAGGGAGGACTTTCTTT. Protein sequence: CASSPARAGRTFF.

CDR3 protein: CASRKDSPNYGYTF. The CDR3 nucleotides are TGTGCCAGCAGGAAGGACAGTCCCAACTATGGCTACACCTTC. V and J are TRBV4-2 and TRBJ1-2, with D possibly matching TRBD1 (6 bases). V lost 6 bases to trimming and J lost 2 bases, with 13 bases between them. Germline CDR1 LGHNA, CDR2 YNFKEQ. This CDR3 is built from 14 residues.

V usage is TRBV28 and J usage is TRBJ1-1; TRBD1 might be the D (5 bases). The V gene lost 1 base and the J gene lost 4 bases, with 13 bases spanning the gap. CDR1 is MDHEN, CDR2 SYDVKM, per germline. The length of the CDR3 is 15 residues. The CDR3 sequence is CASSLYRGGGTEAFF. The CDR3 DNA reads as TGTGCCAGCAGTTTATATCGGGGGGGAGGCACTGAAGCTTTCTTT.

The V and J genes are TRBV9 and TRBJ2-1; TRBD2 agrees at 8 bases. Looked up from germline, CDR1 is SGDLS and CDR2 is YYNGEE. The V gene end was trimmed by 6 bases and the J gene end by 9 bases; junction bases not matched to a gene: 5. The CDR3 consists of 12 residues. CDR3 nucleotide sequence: TGTGCCAGCACCCCGGGGGGGGGTGAGCAGTTCTTC. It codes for CASTPGGGEQFF.

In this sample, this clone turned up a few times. The CDR3 spells CASSLAGRGIRNEKLFF. DNA of the CDR3: TGTGCCAGCAGCTTAGCCGGCAGGGGTATTCGGAATGAAAAACTGTTTTTT. The chain is built from TRBV7-2 and TRBJ1-4, with D tentatively TRBD1 (6 bases). Germline loops: CDR1 SGHTA, CDR2 FQGNSA. The CDR3 has 17 amino acids. V dropped 0 bases and J dropped 5 bases, with 16 bases sitting between them. The full variable domain, with the rest looked up from reference TRBV7-2 and TRBJ1-4, is GAGVSQSPSNKVTEKGKDVELRCDPISGHTALYWYRQSLGQGLEFLIYFQGNSAPDKSGLPSDRFSAERTGGSVSTLTIQRTQQEDSAVYLCASSLAGRGIRNEKLFFGSGTQLSVL.

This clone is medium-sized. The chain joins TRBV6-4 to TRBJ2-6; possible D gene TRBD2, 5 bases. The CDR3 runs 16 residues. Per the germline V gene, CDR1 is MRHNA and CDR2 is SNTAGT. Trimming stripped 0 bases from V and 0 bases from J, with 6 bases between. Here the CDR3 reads CASSDSAASGANVLTF. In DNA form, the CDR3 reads TGTGCCAGCAGTGACTCAGCGGCCTCTGGGGCCAACGTCCTGACTTTC.

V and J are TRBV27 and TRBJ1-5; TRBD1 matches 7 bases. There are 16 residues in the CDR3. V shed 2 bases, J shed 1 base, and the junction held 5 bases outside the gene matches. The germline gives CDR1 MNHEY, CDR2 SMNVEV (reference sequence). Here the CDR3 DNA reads TGTGCCAGCAGTTTACCCAGGGGGGCCAGCAATCAGCCCCAGCATTTT. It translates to CASSLPRGASNQPQHF.

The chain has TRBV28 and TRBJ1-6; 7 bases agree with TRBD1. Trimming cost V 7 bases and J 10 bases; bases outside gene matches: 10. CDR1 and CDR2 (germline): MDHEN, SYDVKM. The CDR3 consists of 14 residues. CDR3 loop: CASIHDRVRSPLHF. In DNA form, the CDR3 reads TGTGCCAGCATCCATGACAGGGTGAGATCACCCCTCCACTTT.

CDR3 protein: CASSRPGGYEQYF. In nucleotides, the CDR3 is TGTGCCAGTAGCCGCCCTGGGGGGTACGAGCAGTACTTC. This sequence joins TRBV19 and TRBJ2-7, with D perhaps matching TRBD2 (6 bases). V gave up 6 bases and J gave up 4 bases, with 13 bases separating them. In germline, CDR1 is LNHDA, CDR2 SQIVND (reference sequence). CDR3 length equals 13 residues.

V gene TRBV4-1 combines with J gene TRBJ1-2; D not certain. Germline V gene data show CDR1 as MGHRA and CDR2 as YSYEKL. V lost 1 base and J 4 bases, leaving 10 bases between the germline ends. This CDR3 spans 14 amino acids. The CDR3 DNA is TGCGCCAGCAGCCAAGGGGTGGAGGGCTATGGCTACACCTTC. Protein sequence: CASSQGVEGYGYTF.

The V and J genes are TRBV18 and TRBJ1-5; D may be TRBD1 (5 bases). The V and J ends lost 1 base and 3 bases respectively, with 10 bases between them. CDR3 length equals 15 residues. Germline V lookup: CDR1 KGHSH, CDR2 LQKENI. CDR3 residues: CASSPQGASNQPQHF. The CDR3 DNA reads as TGTGCCAGCTCACCACAAGGGGCCTCCAATCAGCCCCAGCATTTT.

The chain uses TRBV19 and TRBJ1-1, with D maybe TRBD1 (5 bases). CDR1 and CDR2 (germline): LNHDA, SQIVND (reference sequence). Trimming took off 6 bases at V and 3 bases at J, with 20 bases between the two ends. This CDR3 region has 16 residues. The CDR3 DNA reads TGTGCCAGTAGCACCACCGCCTTTGACAGACACACTGAAGCTTTCTTT. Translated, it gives CASSTTAFDRHTEAFF.

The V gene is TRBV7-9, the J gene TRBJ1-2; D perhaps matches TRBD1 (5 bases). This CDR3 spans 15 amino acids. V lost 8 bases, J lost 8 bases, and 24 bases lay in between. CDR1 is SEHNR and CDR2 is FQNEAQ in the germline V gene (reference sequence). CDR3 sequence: CASEPLVGGLGGYTF. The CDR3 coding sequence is TGTGCCAGCGAGCCCTTGGTGGGGGGACTGGGAGGCTACACCTTC.

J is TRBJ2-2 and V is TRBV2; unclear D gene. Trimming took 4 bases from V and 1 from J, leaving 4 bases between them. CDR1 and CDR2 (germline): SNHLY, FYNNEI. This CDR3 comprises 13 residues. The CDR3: CASSGQNTGELFF. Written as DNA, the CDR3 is TGTGCCAGCAGTGGGCAGAACACCGGGGAGCTGTTTTTT.

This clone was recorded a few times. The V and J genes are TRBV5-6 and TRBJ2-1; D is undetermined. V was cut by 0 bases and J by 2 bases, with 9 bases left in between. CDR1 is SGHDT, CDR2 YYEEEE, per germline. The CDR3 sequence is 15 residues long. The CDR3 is CASSLVAGAYNEQFF. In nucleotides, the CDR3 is TGTGCCAGCAGCTTGGTGGCCGGAGCCTACAATGAGCAGTTCTTC.

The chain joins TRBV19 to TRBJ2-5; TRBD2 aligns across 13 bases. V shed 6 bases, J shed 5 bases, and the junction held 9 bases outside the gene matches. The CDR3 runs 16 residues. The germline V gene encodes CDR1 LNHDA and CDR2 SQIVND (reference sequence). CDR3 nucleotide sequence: TGTGCCAGTAGAAACAGACTAGCGGGAGGATCTGAGACCCAGTACTTC. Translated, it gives CASRNRLAGGSETQYF. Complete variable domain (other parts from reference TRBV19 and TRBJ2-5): DGGITQSPKYLFRKEGQNVTLSCEQNLNHDAMYWYRQDPGQGLRLIYYSQIVNDFQKGDIAEGYSVSREKKESFPLTVTSAQKNPTAFYLCASRNRLAGGSETQYFGPGTRLLVL.

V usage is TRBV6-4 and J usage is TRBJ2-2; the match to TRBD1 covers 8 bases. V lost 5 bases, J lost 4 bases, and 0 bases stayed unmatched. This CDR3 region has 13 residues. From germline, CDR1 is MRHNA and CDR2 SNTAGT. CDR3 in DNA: TGTGCCAGCAGTACAGGGGGCACCGGGGAGCTGTTTTTT. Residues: CASSTGGTGELFF.

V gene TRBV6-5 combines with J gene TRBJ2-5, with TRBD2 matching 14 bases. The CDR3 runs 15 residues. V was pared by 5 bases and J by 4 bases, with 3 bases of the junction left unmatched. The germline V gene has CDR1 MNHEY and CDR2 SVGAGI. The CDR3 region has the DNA TGTGCCAGCAGTGGGACTAGCGGGGGTGGAGAGACCCAGTACTTC. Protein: CASSGTSGGGETQYF.

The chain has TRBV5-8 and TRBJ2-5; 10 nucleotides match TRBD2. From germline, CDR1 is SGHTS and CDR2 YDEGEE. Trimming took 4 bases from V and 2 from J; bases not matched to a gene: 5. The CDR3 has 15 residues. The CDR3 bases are TGTGCCAGCAGCCCGGGGACTAGCGTTCAAGAGACCCAGTACTTC. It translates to CASSPGTSVQETQYF. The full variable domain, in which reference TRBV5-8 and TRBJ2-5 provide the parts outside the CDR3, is EAGVTQSPTHLIKTRGQQATLRCSPISGHTSVYWYQQALGLGLQFLLWYDEGEERNRGNFPPRFSGRQFPNYSSELNVNALELEDSALYLCASSPGTSVQETQYFGPGTRLLVL.